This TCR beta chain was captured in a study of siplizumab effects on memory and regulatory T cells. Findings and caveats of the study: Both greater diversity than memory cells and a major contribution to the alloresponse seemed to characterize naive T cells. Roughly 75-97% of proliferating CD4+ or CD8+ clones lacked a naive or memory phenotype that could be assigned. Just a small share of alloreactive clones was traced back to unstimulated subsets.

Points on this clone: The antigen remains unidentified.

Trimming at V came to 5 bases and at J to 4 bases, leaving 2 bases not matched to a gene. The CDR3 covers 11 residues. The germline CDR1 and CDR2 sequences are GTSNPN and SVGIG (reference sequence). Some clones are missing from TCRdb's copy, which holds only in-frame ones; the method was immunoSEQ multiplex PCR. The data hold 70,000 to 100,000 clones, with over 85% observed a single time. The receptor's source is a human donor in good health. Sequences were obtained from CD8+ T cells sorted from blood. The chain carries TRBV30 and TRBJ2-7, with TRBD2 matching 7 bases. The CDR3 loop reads CAWLGGYEQYF. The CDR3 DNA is TGTGCCTGGCTCGGGGGGTACGAGCAGTACTTC.